The entry that follows covers one TCR beta chain sequence. J was trimmed by 1 base and V by 5 bases; bases with no gene match: 8. From germline, CDR1 is SQVTM and CDR2 ANQGSEA. This CDR3 spans 15 amino acids. The data originate from a study of response to subunit inactivated influenza vaccine. From the RT-PCR reads, TCRdb called clonotypes with MiXCR, one entry per CDR3 protein. The table includes more than 450,000 distinct CDR3 sequences, approximately 7.7% detected once. J is TRBJ2-1 and V is TRBV29-1, with TRBD2 matching over 7 bases. This sequence originates from a man between 50 and 70 years old who received an inactivated influenza vaccine. Here the sequenced sample was PBMCs from blood, taken around 25 months after vaccination. The CDR3 DNA sequence: TGCAGCGTTCTAGGGAGGGACTTGTCCTACAATGAGCAGTTCTTC. The encoded protein is CSVLGRDLSYNEQFF.